Shown below are 5 T cell receptor beta chains from a single sample sequenced in a study of shared clonotypes between healthy human individuals. The data were produced by immunoSEQ multiplex PCR, yet TCRdb's version contains in-frame clones alone and is incomplete. The sample records some 790,000 clones, 72% being singletons. Source material: memory CD4+ T cells sorted from blood. Subset noted: CD45RA-negative fraction. The source is a woman between 25 and 40 years old in good health.

V gene TRBV5-6 combines with J gene TRBJ2-7; D is perhaps TRBD1 (5 bases). Per the germline V gene, CDR1 is SGHDT and CDR2 is YYEEEE. The CDR3 is 16 amino acids. V dropped 1 base and J dropped 0 bases, with 14 bases sitting between them. CDR3 DNA sequence: TGTGCCAGCAGCTTGTCCCACCAGGGTAGCTCCTACGAGCAGTACTTC. It codes for CASSLSHQGSSYEQYF.

J is TRBJ2-1 and V is TRBV4-1; 7 bases match TRBD1. The germline gives CDR1 MGHRA, CDR2 YSYEKL. The CDR3 totals 17 residues. J lost 10 bases, V lost 1 base, and 16 bases had no gene match. This CDR3 reads CASSQVIPRLGQVEQFF. CDR3 DNA: TGCGCCAGCAGCCAAGTAATTCCCAGGCTAGGACAGGTCGAGCAGTTCTTC.

This clone was seen just once. The CDR3 DNA sequence: TGTGCCAGCAGCTCCGGACTAGCGTACACCGGGGAGCTGTTTTTT. This translates into CASSSGLAYTGELFF. The chain links TRBV7-9 to TRBJ2-2, with 9 bases lining up with TRBD2. The CDR3 totals 15 residues. CDR1 is SEHNR and CDR2 is FQNEAQ in the germline V gene (reference sequence). V trimming: 4 bases; J trimming: 3 bases; junction bases outside the gene matches: 3. Drawing the rest from reference TRBV7-9 and TRBJ2-2, the complete variable domain is DTGVSQNPRHKITKRGQNVTFRCDPISEHNRLYWYRQTLGQGPEFLTYFQNEAQLEKSRLLSDRFSAERPKGSFSTLEIQRTEQGDSAMYLCASSSGLAYTGELFFGEGSRLTVL.

This chain connects TRBV28 to TRBJ2-1; the D gene is possibly TRBD2 (6 bases). Germline loops: CDR1 MDHEN, CDR2 SYDVKM. The CDR3 has 16 residues. Trimming removed 8 bases at V and 0 bases at J, with 17 bases between. The CDR3 is CASGPRGLRSYNEQFF. In nucleotides, the CDR3 is TGTGCCAGCGGCCCCCGAGGACTACGCTCCTACAATGAGCAGTTCTTC.

This clone was counted only a few times. The J gene is TRBJ1-1, the V gene TRBV11-2; D might be TRBD1 (5 bases). This CDR3 is 15 amino acids long. Trimming left V 5 bases short and J 1 base short, with 14 bases between. CDR1 and CDR2 (germline): SGHAT, FQNNGV. The CDR3 region is CASSTSDIKNTEAFF. CDR3 sequence (DNA): TGTGCCAGCAGCACGTCGGACATCAAGAACACTGAAGCTTTCTTT.